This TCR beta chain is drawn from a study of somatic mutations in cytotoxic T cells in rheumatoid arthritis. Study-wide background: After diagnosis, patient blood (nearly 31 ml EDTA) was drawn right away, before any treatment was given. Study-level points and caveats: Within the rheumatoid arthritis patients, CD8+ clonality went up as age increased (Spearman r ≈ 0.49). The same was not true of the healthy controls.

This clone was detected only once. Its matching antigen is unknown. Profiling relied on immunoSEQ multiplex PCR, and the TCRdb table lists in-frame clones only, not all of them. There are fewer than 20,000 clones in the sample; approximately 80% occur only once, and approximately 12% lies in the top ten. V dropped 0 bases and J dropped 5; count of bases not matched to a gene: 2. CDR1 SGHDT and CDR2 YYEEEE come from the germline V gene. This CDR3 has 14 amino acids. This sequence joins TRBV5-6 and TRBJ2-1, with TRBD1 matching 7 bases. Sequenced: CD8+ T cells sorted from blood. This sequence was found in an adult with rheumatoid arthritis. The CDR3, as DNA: TGTGCCAGCAGCTTGGCACAGGGGCACAATGAGCAGTTCTTC. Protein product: CASSLAQGHNEQFF.